This entry describes one T cell receptor beta chain. Its antigen is not identified. This sample is drawn from a study of identical twins. Study observations and caveats: Potential partial confounding of zero-insertion analyses by invariant MAIT and iNKT cells was noted. The study found weaker excess twin sharing in beta out-of-frame sequences. Model-predicted out-of-frame TCR alpha sharing fell below observed values in monozygotic twins.

Each CDR3 protein is one row after TCRdb ran MiXCR on the 5' RACE reads. The top ten clones hold about 2.9% of a sample with 450,000 or so distinct CDR3 sequences, around 24% of them seen once. Germline V gene lookup returns CDR1 SGHAT and CDR2 FQNNGV. V was shortened by 5 bases and J by 5 bases, with 17 bases between the two germline ends. The CDR3 loop spans 15 amino acids. These data are also associated with another study on T cells expressing NK-cell markers. That paper adds: CD8+ T cells in 5 or 6 donors included dominant NKG2C+ clonotypes at roughly 1.0-7.0%.

The gene calls are TRBV11-2 and TRBJ2-3, with D possibly called TRBD1 or TRBD2 (5 bases each). Specimen: CD4+ T cells sorted from blood. The sequence was collected from a woman younger than 35 in good health. CDR3 in amino acids: CASSGRTRGRDTQYF. The CDR3 DNA is TGTGCCAGCAGCGGACGGACGAGGGGCAGAGATACGCAGTATTTT.